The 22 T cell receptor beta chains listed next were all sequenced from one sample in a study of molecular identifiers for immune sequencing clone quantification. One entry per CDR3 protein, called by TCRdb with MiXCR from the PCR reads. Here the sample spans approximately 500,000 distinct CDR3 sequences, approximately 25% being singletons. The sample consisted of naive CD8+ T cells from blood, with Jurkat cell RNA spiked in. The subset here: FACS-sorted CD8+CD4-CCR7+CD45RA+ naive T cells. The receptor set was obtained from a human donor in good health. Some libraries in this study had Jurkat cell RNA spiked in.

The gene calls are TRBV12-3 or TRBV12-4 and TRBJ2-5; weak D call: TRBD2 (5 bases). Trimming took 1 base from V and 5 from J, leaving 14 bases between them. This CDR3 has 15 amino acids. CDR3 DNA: TGTGCCAGCAGTTTAGAAGTGTGGGGAGAGGAGACCCAGTACTTC. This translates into CASSLEVWGEETQYF.

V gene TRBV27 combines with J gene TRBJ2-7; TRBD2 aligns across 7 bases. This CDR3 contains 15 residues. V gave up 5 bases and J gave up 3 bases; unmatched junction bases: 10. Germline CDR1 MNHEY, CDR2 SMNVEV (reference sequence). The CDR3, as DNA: TGTGCCAGCAGTCCCCGACTAGCTGAGAGCTACGAGCAGTACTTC. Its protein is CASSPRLAESYEQYF.

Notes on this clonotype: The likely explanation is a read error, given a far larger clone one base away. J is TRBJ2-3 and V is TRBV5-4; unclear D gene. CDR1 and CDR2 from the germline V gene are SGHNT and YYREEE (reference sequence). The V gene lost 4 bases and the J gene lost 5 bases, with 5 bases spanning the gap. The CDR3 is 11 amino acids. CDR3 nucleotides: TGTGCCAGCAGCGTGCTAGATACGCAGTATTTT. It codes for CASSVLDTQYF.

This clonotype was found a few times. CDR3 amino acids: CASSLLGVEGTTEAFF. CDR3 sequence (DNA): TGTGCCAGCAGTTTATTAGGGGTCGAGGGGACCACTGAAGCTTTCTTT. The chain carries TRBV27 and TRBJ1-1, with D possibly matching TRBD1 (5 bases). Germline V gene lookup returns CDR1 MNHEY and CDR2 SMNVEV (reference sequence). V lost 1 base to trimming and J lost 4 bases, with 16 bases between them. This CDR3 contains 16 residues.

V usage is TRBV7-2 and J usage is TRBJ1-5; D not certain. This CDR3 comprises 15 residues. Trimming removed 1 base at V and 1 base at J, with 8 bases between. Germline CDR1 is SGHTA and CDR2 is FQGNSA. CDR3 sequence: CASSLVAVSNQPQHF. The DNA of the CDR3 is TGTGCCAGCAGCTTAGTGGCAGTCAGCAATCAGCCCCAGCATTTT.

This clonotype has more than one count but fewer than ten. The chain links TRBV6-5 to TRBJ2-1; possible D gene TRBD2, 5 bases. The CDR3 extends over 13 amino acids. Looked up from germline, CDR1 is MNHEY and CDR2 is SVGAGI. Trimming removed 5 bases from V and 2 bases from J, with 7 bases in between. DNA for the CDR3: TGTGCCAGCAGTGGGGAGCCCTACAATGAGCAGTTCTTC. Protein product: CASSGEPYNEQFF.

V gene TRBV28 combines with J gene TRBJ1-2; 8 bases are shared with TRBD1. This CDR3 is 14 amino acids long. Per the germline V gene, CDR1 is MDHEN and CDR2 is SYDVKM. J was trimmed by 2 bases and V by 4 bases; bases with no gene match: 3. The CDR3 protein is CASSSDRANYGYTF. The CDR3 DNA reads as TGTGCCAGCAGTTCGGACAGGGCGAACTATGGCTACACCTTC.

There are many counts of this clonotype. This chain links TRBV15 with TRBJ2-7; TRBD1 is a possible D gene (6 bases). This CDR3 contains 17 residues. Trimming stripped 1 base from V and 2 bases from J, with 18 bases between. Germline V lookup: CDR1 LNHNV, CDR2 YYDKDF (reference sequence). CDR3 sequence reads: CATSRVRLGDRTYEQYF. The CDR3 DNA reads TGTGCCACCAGCAGAGTGCGTTTGGGAGACAGGACCTACGAGCAGTACTTC. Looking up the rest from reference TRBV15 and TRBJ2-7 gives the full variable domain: DAMVIQNPRYQVTQFGKPVTLSCSQTLNHNVMYWYQQKSSQAPKLLFHYYDKDFNNEADTPDNFQSRRPNTSFCFLDIRSPGLGDTAMYLCATSRVRLGDRTYEQYFGPGTRLTVT.

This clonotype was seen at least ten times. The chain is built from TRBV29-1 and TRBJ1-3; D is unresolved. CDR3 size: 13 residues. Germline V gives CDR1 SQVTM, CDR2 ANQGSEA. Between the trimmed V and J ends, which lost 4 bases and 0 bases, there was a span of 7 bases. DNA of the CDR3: TGCAGCGTTGTTCCGGGCTCTGGAAACACCATATATTTT. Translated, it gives CSVVPGSGNTIYF.

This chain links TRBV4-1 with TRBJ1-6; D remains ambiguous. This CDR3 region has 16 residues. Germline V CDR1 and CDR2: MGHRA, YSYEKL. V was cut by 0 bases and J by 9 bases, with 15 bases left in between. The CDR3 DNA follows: TGCGCCAGCAGCCAAGAGGTTATCCAGAAGGGTTCACCCCTCCACTTT. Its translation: CASSQEVIQKGSPLHF.

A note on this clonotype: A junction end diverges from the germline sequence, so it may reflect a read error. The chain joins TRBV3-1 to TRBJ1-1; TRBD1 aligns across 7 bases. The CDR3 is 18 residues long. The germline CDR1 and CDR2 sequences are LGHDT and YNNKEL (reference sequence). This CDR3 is CASSPRRVQGGWNTEAFF. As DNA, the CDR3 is TGTGCAAGCAGCCCCCGGCGAGTTCAGGGGGGGTGGAACACTGAAGCTTTCTTT. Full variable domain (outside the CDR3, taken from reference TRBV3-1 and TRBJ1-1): DTAVSQTPKYLVTQMGNDKSIKCEQNLGHDTMYWYKQDSKKFLKIMFSYNNKELIINETVPNRFSPKSPDKAHLNLHINSLELGDSAVYFCASSPRRVQGGWNTEAFFGQGTRLTVV.

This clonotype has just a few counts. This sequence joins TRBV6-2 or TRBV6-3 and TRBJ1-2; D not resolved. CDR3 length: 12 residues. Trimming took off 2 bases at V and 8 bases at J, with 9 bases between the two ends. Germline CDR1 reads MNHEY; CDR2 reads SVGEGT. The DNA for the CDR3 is TGTGCCAGCAGTTACGGCAGCGTCGGCTACACCTTC. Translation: CASSYGSVGYTF.

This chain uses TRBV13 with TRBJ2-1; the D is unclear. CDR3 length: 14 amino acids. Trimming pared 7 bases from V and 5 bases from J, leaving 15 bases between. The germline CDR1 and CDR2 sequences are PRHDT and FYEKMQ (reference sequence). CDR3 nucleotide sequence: TGTGCCAGCATGGTCCGAGCAAGACACAATGAGCAGTTCTTC. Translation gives CASMVRARHNEQFF.

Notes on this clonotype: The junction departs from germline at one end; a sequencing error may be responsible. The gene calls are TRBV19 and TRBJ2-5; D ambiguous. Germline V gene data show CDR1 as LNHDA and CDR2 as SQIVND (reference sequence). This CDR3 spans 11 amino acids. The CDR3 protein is CATEYQGTQYF. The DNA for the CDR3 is TGTGCCACAGAGTACCAAGGGACCCAGTACTTC.

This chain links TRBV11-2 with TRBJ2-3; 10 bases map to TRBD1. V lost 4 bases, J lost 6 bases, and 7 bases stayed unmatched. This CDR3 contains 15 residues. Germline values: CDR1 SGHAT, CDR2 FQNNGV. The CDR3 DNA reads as TGTGCCAGCAGCTACGGACAGGGGGTTTTGGATACGCAGTATTTT. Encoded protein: CASSYGQGVLDTQYF.

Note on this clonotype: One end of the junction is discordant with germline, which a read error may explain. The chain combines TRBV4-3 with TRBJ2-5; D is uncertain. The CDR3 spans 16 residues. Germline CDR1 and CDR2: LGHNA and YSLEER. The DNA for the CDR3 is TGCGCCAGCGGCCAAGGGTTTCGCAGGTACCAAGAGACCCAGTACTTC. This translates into CASGQGFRRYQETQYF.

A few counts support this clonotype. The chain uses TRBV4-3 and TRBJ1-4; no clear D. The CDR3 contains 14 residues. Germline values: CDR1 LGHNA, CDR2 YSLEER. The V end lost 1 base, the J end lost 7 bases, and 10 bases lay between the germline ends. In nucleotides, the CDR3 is TGCGCCAGCAGCCAAGGTAATTCGGCTGAAAAACTGTTTTTT. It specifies CASSQGNSAEKLFF.

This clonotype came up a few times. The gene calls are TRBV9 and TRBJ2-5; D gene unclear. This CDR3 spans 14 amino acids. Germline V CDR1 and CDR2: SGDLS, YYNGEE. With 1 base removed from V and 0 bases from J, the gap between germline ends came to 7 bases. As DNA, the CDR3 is TGTGCCAGCAGCGTACCTGGACACCAAGAGACCCAGTACTTC. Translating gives CASSVPGHQETQYF.

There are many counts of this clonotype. For the CDR3, the DNA is TGTGCCAGCAGCTTAGGGGCAGCCACTGAAGCTTTCTTT. Its translation: CASSLGAATEAFF. V gene TRBV9 combines with J gene TRBJ1-1, with a weak D call TRBD1 (5 bases). Trimming pared 4 bases from V and 4 bases from J, leaving 11 bases between. CDR1 and CDR2 from the germline V gene are SGDLS and YYNGEE. CDR3 size: 13 residues. The whole variable domain, remainder taken from reference TRBV9 and TRBJ1-1, is DSGVTQTPKHLITATGQRVTLRCSPRSGDLSVYWYQQSLDQGLQFLIQYYNGEERAKGNILERFSAQQFPDLHSELNLSSLELGDSALYFCASSLGAATEAFFGQGTRLTVV.

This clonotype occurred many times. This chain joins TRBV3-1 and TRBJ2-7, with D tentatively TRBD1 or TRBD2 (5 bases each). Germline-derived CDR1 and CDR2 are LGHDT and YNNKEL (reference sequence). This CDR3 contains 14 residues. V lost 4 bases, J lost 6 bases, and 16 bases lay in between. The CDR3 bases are TGTGCCAGCAGCCCGGAGGCCAGGGTCTTCGAGCAGTACTTC. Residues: CASSPEARVFEQYF.

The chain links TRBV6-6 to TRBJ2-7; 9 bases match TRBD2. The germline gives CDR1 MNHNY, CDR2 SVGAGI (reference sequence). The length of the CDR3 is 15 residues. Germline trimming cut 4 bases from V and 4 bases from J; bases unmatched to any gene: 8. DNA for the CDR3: TGTGCCAGCAGTTCCATTAGCGGGGGCACGTACGAGCAGTACTTC. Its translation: CASSSISGGTYEQYF.

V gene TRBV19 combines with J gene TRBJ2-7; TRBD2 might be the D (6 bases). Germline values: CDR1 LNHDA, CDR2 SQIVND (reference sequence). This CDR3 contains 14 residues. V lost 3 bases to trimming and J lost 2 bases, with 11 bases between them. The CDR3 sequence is CASSMAGTTYEQYF. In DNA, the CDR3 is TGTGCCAGTAGTATGGCGGGGACCACCTACGAGCAGTACTTC.